This T cell receptor beta chain is from a study of cytomegalovirus exposure and HLA in healthy donors. In germline, CDR1 is SNHLY, CDR2 FYNNEI. Trimming removed 3 bases from V and 4 bases from J, with 19 bases in between. This CDR3 comprises 18 residues. Amplification used 60 Vbeta primers and 13 Jbeta primers. Here immunoSEQ multiplex PCR was the method, and the copy in TCRdb shows in-frame clones only, minus some. The data contain over 60,000 clones, 75% of them singletons. This TCR was recovered from a man between 65 and 85 years old in good health and CMV-seronegative. The rearrangement joins TRBV2 to TRBJ2-6; tentative D call: TRBD2 (6 bases). Sequenced material: PBMCs. CDR3 protein: CASSEGGTDFFGANVLTF. The CDR3, as DNA: TGTGCCAGCAGTGAGGGTGGGACTGACTTCTTCGGGGCCAACGTCCTGACTTTC. The entire variable domain, with the rest obtained from reference TRBV2 and TRBJ2-6, is as follows: EPEVTQTPSHQVTQMGQEVILRCVPISNHLYFYWYRQILGQKVEFLVSFYNNEISEKSEIFDDQFSVERPDGSNFTLKIRSTKLEDSAMYFCASSEGGTDFFGANVLTFGAGSRLTVL.